A single sample gave rise to the 17 T cell receptor beta chains below, sequenced in a study of tumor-infiltrating lymphocytes in primary liver carcinoma. TCR beta cDNA was prepared out of roughly 490 ng total RNA by means of a constant-region primer. The TCR beta library was amplified through three nested multiplex PCR rounds in a modified ARM-PCR procedure. Use of TRBV1-TRBV30 forward primers with a C-beta reverse primer characterized the first two PCR rounds, which lasted around 9 cycles each. TCRdb reanalysed the multiplex PCR reads using MiXCR and keeps one entry per CDR3 protein. The sample consists of 150,000 to 200,000 distinct CDR3 sequences, roughly 80% of them appearing once. Unsorted bulk tissue (roughly 17-33 mg) underwent RNA and DNA co-extraction. Sample: tumor tissue from primary liver carcinoma. Source of these receptors: a man aged 40-55 years with primary liver carcinoma and hepatitis B virus infection.

With respect to this clonotype: This may arise from a read error, as a much more abundant clone is one base away. The J gene is TRBJ2-7, the V gene TRBV7-9; tentative D call: TRBD2 (5 bases). Germline-derived CDR1 and CDR2 are SEHNR and FQNEAQ (reference sequence). The CDR3 runs 14 residues. Trimming removed 4 bases from V and 1 base from J, with 11 bases in between. CDR3 nucleotides: TGTGCCAGCAGCTCCGGGATAGTTTCCTACGAGCAGTACTTC. Residues: CASSSGIVSYEQYF.

The chain is built from TRBV4-3 and TRBJ2-5, with D unresolved. The CDR3 length is 14 residues. Germline values: CDR1 LGHNA, CDR2 YSLEER. Trimming stripped 7 bases from V and 5 bases from J, with 17 bases between. The CDR3 loop is CASTQEEYLETQYF. The CDR3 DNA is TGCGCCAGCACGCAAGAGGAGTACTTGGAGACCCAGTACTTC.

A word on this clonotype: Germline is not matched at one junction end, which may reflect a read error. This rearrangement joins TRBV12-3 or TRBV12-4 to TRBJ1-1, with D possibly matching TRBD1 (6 bases). The CDR3 spans 15 residues. The CDR3 DNA reads as TGTGCCAGCTGTTTAGGACAGCTGTTGGACACTGAAGCTTTCTTT. Protein sequence: CASCLGQLLDTEAFF.

This clonotype was recorded a few times. As the CDR3 is not closed by the conserved phenylalanine or tryptophan, this likely results from a read error. The V call is TRBV11-2, the J call TRBJ2-1; possible D gene TRBD2, 6 bases. This CDR3 is 17 amino acids long. Germline V CDR1 and CDR2: SGHAT, FQNNGV. Trimming took off 5 bases at V and 8 bases at J, with 25 bases between the two ends. The CDR3 spells CASSPRPLAGDSDEQFL. DNA for the CDR3: TGTGCCAGCAGCCCACGACCACTAGCAGGAGATAGTGATGAGCAGTTCCTC.

Concerning this clonotype: A junction end diverges from the germline sequence, so it may reflect a read error. The CDR3 loop reads CANSDRLPNTRELFF. CDR3 nucleotide sequence: TGCGCCAACAGCGACAGGCTCCCGAACACCCGGGAGCTGTTTTTT. The chain links TRBV5-1 to TRBJ2-2; possible D gene TRBD1, 6 bases. The germline V gene has CDR1 SGHRS and CDR2 YFSETQ. This CDR3 comprises 15 residues.

A word on this clonotype: Its ends do not fully match the called genes, so a read error is possible. This chain joins TRBV6-5 and TRBJ1-2; TRBD1 agrees at 7 bases. This CDR3 region has 14 residues. Germline V gene data show CDR1 as MNHEY and CDR2 as SVGAGI. Here the CDR3 DNA reads TGTGCCAGAAGTTACTCATGGGACAGCTATGGCTACACCTTC. This encodes CARSYSWDSYGYTF.

The V call is TRBV12-3 or TRBV12-4, the J call TRBJ1-1; D unclear. The CDR3 contains 14 residues. CDR3 sequence (DNA): TGTGTCAACACCCCCGGGAGGCAGAACACTGAAGCTTTCTTT. Its translation is CVNTPGRQNTEAFF.

Worth noting for this clonotype: Since no conserved phenylalanine or tryptophan closes the CDR3, a read error is the likely cause. V is TRBV10-2 and J is TRBJ2-2; TRBD2 agrees at 8 bases. Per the germline V gene, CDR1 is WSHSY and CDR2 is SAAADI. The CDR3 extends over 13 amino acids. V was clipped by 8 bases and J by 8 bases; unmatched bases: 7. The CDR3 DNA reads TGCGCCAGCCGGGGGGGAGCTACTGGGGAGCTGTTTTTG. Translation: CASRGGATGELFL.

This chain links TRBV29-1 with TRBJ2-7, with a tentative D call TRBD1 (6 bases). Deletions cut 6 bases from V and 0 bases from J, with 15 bases between. CDR1 is SQVTM, CDR2 ANQGSEA, per germline. The CDR3 contains 14 residues. CDR3 coding DNA: TGCAGCGTAAGGGGTCGAGGGGGCTCCTACGAGCAGTACTTC. Translation: CSVRGRGGSYEQYF.

The table lists this clonotype with many counts. The chain uses TRBV7-9 and TRBJ2-2, with no clear D. V lost 4 bases to trimming and J lost 2 bases, with 8 bases between them. Germline lookup yields CDR1 SEHNR and CDR2 FQNEAQ (reference sequence). CDR3 length equals 14 residues. Here the CDR3 reads CASSSPSNTGELFF. CDR3 in DNA: TGTGCCAGCAGCTCCCCCTCCAACACCGGGGAGCTGTTTTTT.

About this clonotype: The germline gene is not matched at one end of the junction; a read error may be the cause. The chain carries TRBV12-3 or TRBV12-4 and TRBJ1-2; no reliable D call. CDR3 size: 13 residues. Here the CDR3 reads CVSSCTVNYGYTF. CDR3 nucleotide sequence: TGTGTCAGCAGTTGTACAGTGAACTATGGCTACACCTTC.

This chain joins TRBV6-1 and TRBJ2-7, with D possibly being TRBD2 (6 bases). This CDR3 contains 13 residues. Germline CDR1 reads MNHNS; CDR2 reads SASEGT. The CDR3 reads CASSERDAGEQYV. The DNA for the CDR3 is TGTGCCAGCAGTGAGCGGGATGCAGGCGAGCAGTATGTC.

This clonotype was recorded many times. The chain employs TRBV4-2 and TRBJ1-6; tentative D call: TRBD1 (5 bases). Per germline, CDR1 LGHNA and CDR2 YNFKEQ. V lost 1 base and J 8 bases, leaving 12 bases between the germline ends. The CDR3 is 15 residues long. The DNA for the CDR3 is TGTGCCAGCAGCCAAGCTGGGGCGAAGGATTCACCCCTCCACTTT. This encodes CASSQAGAKDSPLHF.

This chain uses TRBV4-2 with TRBJ2-1, with TRBD2 identical over 9 bases. V dropped 9 bases and J dropped 0; count of bases not matched to a gene: 12. The CDR3 totals 17 residues. Germline V gene data show CDR1 as LGHNA and CDR2 as YNFKEQ. CDR3 nucleotides: TGTGCCAGTAACCAAGATGTAGCGGGGGCCTCCTACAATGAGCAGTTCTTC. This codes for CASNQDVAGASYNEQFF.

This chain links TRBV28 with TRBJ2-7; D is perhaps TRBD2 (6 bases). Looked up from germline, CDR1 is MDHEN and CDR2 is SYDVKM. Between the trimmed V and J ends, which lost 8 bases and 2 bases, there was a span of 13 bases. The CDR3 is 13 residues long. This CDR3 is CASCGERAYEQYF. For the CDR3, the DNA is TGTGCCAGCTGCGGGGAGCGCGCCTACGAGCAGTACTTC.

This chain joins TRBV11-2 and TRBJ2-2; D uncertain. The germline CDR1 and CDR2 sequences are SGHAT and FQNNGV. With 5 bases removed from V and 9 bases from J, the gap between germline ends came to 16 bases. The CDR3 has 14 amino acids. Written as DNA, the CDR3 is TGTGCCAGCAGCACAGACTCGGACGCAAGGGAGCTGTTTTTT. Translating gives CASSTDSDARELFF.

About this clonotype itself: A junction boundary mismatches the germline segment, possibly from a read error. The rearrangement uses TRBV11-1 and TRBJ2-4, with 8 bases that match TRBD2. The CDR3 loop spans 17 amino acids. The germline V gene has CDR1 SGHAT and CDR2 FQDESV (reference sequence). As DNA, the CDR3 is TGTGCCAGCAATTTTCCCGGGATTAGCGGGACCAAAAACATTCAGTATTTC. Translation gives CASNFPGISGTKNIQYF.